This T cell receptor beta chain derives from a study of metastatic and nonmetastatic thyroid tumors. The CDR3 sequence is 12 residues long. Germline values: CDR1 MDHEN, CDR2 SYDVKM. Trimming took off 6 bases at V and 2 bases at J, with 7 bases between the two ends. TCRdb called clones again from the PCR reads with MiXCR. The table lists 25,000 to 35,000 clones, 25% of them singletons. In this sample, this clone turned up many times. All patients were treatment-naive before thyroid surgery. The specimen sequenced was blood. The chain is built from TRBV28 and TRBJ1-2; D is possibly TRBD1 (5 bases). This sequence originates from a female donor with papillary thyroid cancer or a benign thyroid nodule (not recorded which). Some clones in this sample may be carry-over from other donors' samples. The chain's CDR3 is CASRRQNYGYTF. For the CDR3, the DNA is TGTGCCAGCAGGCGACAGAACTATGGCTACACCTTC.